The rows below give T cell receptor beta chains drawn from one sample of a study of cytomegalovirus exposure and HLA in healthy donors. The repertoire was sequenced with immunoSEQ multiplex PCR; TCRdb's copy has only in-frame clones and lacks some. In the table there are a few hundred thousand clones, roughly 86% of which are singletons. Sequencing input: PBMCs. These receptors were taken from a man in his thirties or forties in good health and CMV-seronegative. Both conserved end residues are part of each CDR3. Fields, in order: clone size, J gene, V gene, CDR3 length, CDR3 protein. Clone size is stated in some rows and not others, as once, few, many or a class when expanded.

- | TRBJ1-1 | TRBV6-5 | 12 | CASSYGTSEAFF
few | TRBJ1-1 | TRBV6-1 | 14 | CASSVTVENTEAFF
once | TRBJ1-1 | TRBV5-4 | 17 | CASSLDKRDRVYTEAFF
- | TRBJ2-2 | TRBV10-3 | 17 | CAIRPTSGGTPTGELFF
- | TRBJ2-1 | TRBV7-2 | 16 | CASSLMAGVSYNEQFF
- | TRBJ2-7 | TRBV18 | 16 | CASSPIERGTGNEQYF
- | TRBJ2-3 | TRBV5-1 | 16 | CASSLAITGYTDTQYF
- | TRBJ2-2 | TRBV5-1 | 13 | CASRRGNTGELFF
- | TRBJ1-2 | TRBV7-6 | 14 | CASSPSTGDYGYTF
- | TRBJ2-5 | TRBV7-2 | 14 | CASSNSGALETQYF
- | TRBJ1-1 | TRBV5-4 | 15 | CASSGSDREYTEAFF
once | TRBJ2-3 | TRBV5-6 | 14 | CASSYNRNTDTQYF
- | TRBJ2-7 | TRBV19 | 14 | CASSIVGTSDEQYF
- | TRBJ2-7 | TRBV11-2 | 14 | CASSLADRALEQYF
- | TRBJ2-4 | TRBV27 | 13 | CASSFRLGNIQYF
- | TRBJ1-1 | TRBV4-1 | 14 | CASSQGFGNTEAFF
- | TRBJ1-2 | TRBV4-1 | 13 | CASSQGGAPGYTF
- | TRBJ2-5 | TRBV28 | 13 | CASRVSGGETQYF
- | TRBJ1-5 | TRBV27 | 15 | CASRIGQDINQPQHF
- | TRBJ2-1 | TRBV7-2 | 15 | CASTPRRVIYNEQFF
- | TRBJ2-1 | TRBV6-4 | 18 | CASSERLAGGTRYNEQFF
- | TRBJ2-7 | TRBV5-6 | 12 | CASSSGIYEQYF
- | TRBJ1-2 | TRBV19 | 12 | CASSAHWYGYTF
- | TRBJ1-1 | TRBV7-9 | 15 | CASSLPGRKNTEAFF
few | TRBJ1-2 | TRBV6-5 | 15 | CASSGRGQLNYGYTF
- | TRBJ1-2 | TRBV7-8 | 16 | CASSLHPKTGDYGYTF
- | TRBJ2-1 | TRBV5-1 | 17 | CASSSGGGLGLSNEQFF
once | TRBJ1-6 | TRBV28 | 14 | CASRQGYDNSPLHF
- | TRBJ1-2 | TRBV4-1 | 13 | CASSVREGYGYTF
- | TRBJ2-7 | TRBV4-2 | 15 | CASSQSRFNTYEQYF
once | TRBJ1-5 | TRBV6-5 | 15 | CASRPGQGGNQPQHF
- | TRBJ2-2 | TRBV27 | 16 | CASTFSGGSGTGELFF
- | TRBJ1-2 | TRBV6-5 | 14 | CASSYSGGNYGYTF
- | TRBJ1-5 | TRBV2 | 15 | CASRLTDRDAQPQHF
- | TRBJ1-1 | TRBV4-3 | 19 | CASSQGFRDREYMNTEAFF
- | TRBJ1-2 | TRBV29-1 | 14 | CSVARGRSFGGYTF
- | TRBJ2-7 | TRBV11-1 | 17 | CASSLGNRGSNSYEQYF
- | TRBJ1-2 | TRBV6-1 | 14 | CASRIGQGSYGYTF
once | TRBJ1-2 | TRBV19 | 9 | CASGLGYTF
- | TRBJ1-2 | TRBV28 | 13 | CASSFQGVYGYTF
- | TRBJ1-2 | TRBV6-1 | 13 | CASRDRGGIGYTF
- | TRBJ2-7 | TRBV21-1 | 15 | CASSLKPTGTYEQYF
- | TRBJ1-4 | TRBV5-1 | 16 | CASSLGDSRGNEKLFF
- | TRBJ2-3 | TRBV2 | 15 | CASLRSGEVTDTQYF
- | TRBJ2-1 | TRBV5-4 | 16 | CASSLRLAMDGNEQFF
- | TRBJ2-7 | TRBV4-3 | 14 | CASSQHTGGNEQYF
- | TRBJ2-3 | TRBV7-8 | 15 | CASSGPSGGANTQYF
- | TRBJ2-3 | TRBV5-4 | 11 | CASSLQGTQYF